The T cell receptor (beta chain) described here comes from a study of cytomegalovirus exposure and HLA in healthy donors. PCR amplification relied on 60 Vbeta primers (plus 13 Jbeta primers). Produced via immunoSEQ multiplex PCR; TCRdb's table is partial and in-frame only. The table has 60,000 to 90,000 clones, 70% to 80% seen once. With regard to this clone: Its specificity is not known.

Study observations and caveats: Near-uniform donor sequencing depth was presumed by presence/absence analyses. Follow-up analysis later connected one missense variant in DCLRE1C with trimming of TCR beta V- and J-genes. The study put roughly 160 TCR beta chains on its list as cytomegalovirus-associated.

What was sequenced was PBMCs. The receptor's source is a woman in her fifties or sixties in good health and CMV-seropositive.

CDR3 loop: CASSLGGGSNTIYF. CDR3 in DNA: TGTGCCAGCAGCTTGGGAGGGGGCTCCAACACCATATATTTT. The V and J genes are TRBV5-4 and TRBJ1-3; 7 bases are a match to TRBD1. Germline CDR1 SGHNT, CDR2 YYREEE (reference sequence). Trimming at V came to 0 bases and at J to 7 bases, leaving 4 bases not matched to a gene. The CDR3 has 14 amino acids.